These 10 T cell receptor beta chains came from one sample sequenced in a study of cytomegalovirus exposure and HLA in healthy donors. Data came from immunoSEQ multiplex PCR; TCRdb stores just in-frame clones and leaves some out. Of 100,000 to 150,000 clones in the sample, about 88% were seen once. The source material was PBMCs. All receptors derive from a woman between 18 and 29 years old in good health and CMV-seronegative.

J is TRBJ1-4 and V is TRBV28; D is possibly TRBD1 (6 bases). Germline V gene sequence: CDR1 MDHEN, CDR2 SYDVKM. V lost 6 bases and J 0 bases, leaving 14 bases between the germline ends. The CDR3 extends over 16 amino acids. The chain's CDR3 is CASSPRGRATNEKLFF. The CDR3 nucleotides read TGTGCCAGCAGCCCCAGGGGTCGCGCAACTAATGAAAAACTGTTTTTT.

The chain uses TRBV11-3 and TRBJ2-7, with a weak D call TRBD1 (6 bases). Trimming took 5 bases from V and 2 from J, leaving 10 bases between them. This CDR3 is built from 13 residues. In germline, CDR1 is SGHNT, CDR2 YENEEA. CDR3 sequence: CASSLTGTYEQYF. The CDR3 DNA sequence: TGTGCCAGCAGCCTTACAGGGACCTACGAGCAGTACTTC.

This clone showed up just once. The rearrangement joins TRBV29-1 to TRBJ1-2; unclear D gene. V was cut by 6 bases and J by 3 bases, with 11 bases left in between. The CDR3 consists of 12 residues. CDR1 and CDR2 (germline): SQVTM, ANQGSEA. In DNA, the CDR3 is TGCAGCGTCGAGGGCTGGGACTATGGCTACACCTTC. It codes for CSVEGWDYGYTF.

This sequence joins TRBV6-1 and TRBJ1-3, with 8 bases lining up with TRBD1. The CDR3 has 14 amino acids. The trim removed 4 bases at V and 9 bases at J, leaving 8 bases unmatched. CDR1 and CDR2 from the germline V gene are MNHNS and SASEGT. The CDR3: CASSGHRGSGTIYF. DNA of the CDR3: TGTGCCAGCAGTGGTCACAGGGGGAGCGGCACCATATATTTT.

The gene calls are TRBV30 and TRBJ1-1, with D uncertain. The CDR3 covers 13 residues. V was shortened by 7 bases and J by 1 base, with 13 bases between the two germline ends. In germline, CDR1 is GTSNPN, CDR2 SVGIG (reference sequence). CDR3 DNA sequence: TGTGCCTCGGCGAGGACTGCGAACACTGAAGCTTTCTTT. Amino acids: CASARTANTEAFF.

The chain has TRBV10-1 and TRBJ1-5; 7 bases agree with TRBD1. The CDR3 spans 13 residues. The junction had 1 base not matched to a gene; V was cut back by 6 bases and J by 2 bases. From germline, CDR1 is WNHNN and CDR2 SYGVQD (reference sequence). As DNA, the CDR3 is TGCGCCAGCAGCGACAGGGGCAATCAGCCCCAGCATTTT. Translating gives CASSDRGNQPQHF.

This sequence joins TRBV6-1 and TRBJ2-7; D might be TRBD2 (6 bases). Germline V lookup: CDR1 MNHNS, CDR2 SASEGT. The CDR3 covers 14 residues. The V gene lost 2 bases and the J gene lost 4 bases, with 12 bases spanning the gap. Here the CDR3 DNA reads TGTGCCAGCAGTGAACTGGGACTTTCATACGAGCAGTACGTC. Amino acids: CASSELGLSYEQYV.

This CDR3 is CASSGARDSVSSYNSPLHF. The CDR3 DNA reads as TGTGCCAGCAGCGGCGCCCGGGACAGCGTGAGCTCCTATAATTCACCCCTCCACTTT. The rearrangement joins TRBV7-2 to TRBJ1-6; 7 bases align to TRBD1. The CDR3 has 19 residues. Per the germline V gene, CDR1 is SGHTA and CDR2 is FQGNSA. Trimming cost V 5 bases and J 0 bases; bases outside gene matches: 13.

The CDR3 DNA is TGCAGCGTCCAAAGGACGCAGGGCGGTGGCTACACCTTC. It codes for CSVQRTQGGGYTF. The chain is built from TRBV29-1 and TRBJ1-2; D perhaps matches TRBD1 (5 bases). The CDR3 runs to 13 residues. Deletions cut 6 bases from V and 7 bases from J, with 18 bases between. Germline CDR1 and CDR2: SQVTM and ANQGSEA. Filled out from reference TRBV29-1 and TRBJ1-2, the complete variable domain reads SAVISQKPSRDICQRGTSLTIQCQVDSQVTMMFWYRQQPGQSLTLIATANQGSEATYESGFVIDKFPISRPNLTFSTLTVSNMSPEDSSIYLCSVQRTQGGGYTFGSGTRLTVV.

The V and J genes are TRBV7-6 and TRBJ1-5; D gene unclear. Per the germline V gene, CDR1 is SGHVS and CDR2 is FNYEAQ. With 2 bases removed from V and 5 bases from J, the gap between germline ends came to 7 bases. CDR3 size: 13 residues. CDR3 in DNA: TGTGCCAGCAGCTTATTTTCAGATCAGCCCCAGCATTTT. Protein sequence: CASSLFSDQPQHF.